The 5 T cell receptor beta chains below were found in one sample sequenced in a study of metastatic and nonmetastatic thyroid tumors. Via MiXCR, TCRdb re-called the PCR reads. The sample yields 25,000 to 30,000 clones, 3.5% to 4% seen once. The entire patient cohort was treatment-naive prior to thyroid surgery. The specimen sequenced was blood. All receptors come from a male donor with papillary thyroid cancer or a benign thyroid nodule (not recorded which). Some clones in this sample may be carry-over from other donors' samples.

This clone showed up just a few times. This chain links TRBV20-1 with TRBJ2-1; a possible D gene is TRBD1 (6 bases). The V and J ends lost 3 bases and 4 bases respectively, with 7 bases between them. Looked up from germline, CDR1 is DFQATT and CDR2 is SNEGSKA (reference sequence). The CDR3 length is 12 residues. The CDR3 protein is CSARDSYNEQFF. In DNA form, the CDR3 reads TGCAGTGCTAGGGACAGTTACAATGAGCAGTTCTTC.

This clone has more than one count but fewer than ten. Compared with germline, one end of the junction differs, possibly owing to a read error. V gene TRBV12-3 or TRBV12-4 combines with J gene TRBJ1-4; D gene unclear. The CDR3 covers 14 residues. The CDR3 nucleotides read TGTGCCAGCAGTAACAAATCAACTAATGAAAAGCTGTTTTTT. Its translation is CASSNKSTNEKLFF.

This clone was seen a few times. This chain connects TRBV5-1 to TRBJ1-4; TRBD1 agrees at 10 bases. V trimming: 4 bases; J trimming: 1 base; junction bases outside the gene matches: 4. In germline, CDR1 is SGHRS, CDR2 YFSETQ. The CDR3 runs 16 residues. Written as DNA, the CDR3 is TGCGCCAGCAGCCGGACAGGGGGATTAACTAATGAAAAACTGTTTTTT. Translation: CASSRTGGLTNEKLFF. Based on the CDR3 plus reference TRBV5-1 and TRBJ1-4, the full variable domain is KAGVTQTPRYLIKTRGQQVTLSCSPISGHRSVSWYQQTPGQGLQFLFEYFSETQRNKGNFPGRFSGRQFSNSRSEMNVSTLELGDSALYLCASSRTGGLTNEKLFFGSGTQLSVL.

As to this clone: In the same sample, other DNA sequences code for this CDR3. This chain uses TRBV28 with TRBJ1-2; the match to TRBD1 covers 7 bases. Germline lookup yields CDR1 MDHEN and CDR2 SYDVKM. This CDR3 has 15 amino acids. V lost 6 bases, J lost 5 bases, and 12 bases stayed unmatched. The DNA of the CDR3 is TGTGCCAGCAGCTCGTGGGAGGGGGCACGGTATGGCTACACCTTC. Its translation: CASSSWEGARYGYTF.

This clone was counted only a few times. The chain links TRBV14 to TRBJ2-3, with a tentative D call TRBD2 (5 bases). The CDR3 contains 15 residues. Trimming cost V 0 bases and J 8 bases, with 15 bases left between them. Germline V gene sequence: CDR1 SGHDN, CDR2 FVKESK. In nucleotides, the CDR3 is TGTGCCAGCAGCCAAGATATTAGAGGGCGAGGTACGCAGTATTTT. Translating it yields CASSQDIRGRGTQYF. Full variable domain (rest looked up from reference TRBV14 and TRBJ2-3): EAGVTQFPSHSVIEKGQTVTLRCDPISGHDNLYWYRRVMGKEIKFLLHFVKESKQDESGMPNNRFLAERTGGTYSTLKVQPAELEDSGVYFCASSQDIRGRGTQYFGPGTRLTVL.